Listed below are T cell receptor beta chains from one sample, sequenced in a study of T-cell reconstitution after alpha-beta-depleted transplantation in children. TCRdb re-analysed the PCR reads in MiXCR, keeping a single row per CDR3 protein. The table lists fewer than 1 million distinct CDR3 sequences, around 17% of them singletons. The sample here was PBMCs, mostly from graft donor cells, taken 360 days after TCRalphabeta/CD19-depleted stem cell transplant. Receptors originate from a male patient aged 5 to 17 who had a stem cell transplant for acute lymphoblastic leukemia, so the T cells may come from the graft donor. CDR3s include the opening cysteine and the closing phenylalanine or tryptophan. The order of the fields is V gene, J gene, clone size, D gene, CDR3 DNA, CDR3 protein. A D gene is named only where the DNA matches it firmly. A clone size is listed for some rows: how often the clone was seen (once, few, many), or a class if it is expanded.

v_call: TRBV7-9; j_call: TRBJ2-2; clone_size: -; d_call: -; cdr3_nt: TGTGCCAGCAGCCTTACAGGAGGTGGCGGGGAGCTGTTTTTT; cdr3_aa: CASSLTGGGGELFF
v_call: TRBV7-9; j_call: TRBJ1-2; clone_size: few; d_call: -; cdr3_nt: TGTGCCAGCAGCTTCGGAACAGGGATTAATGGCTACACCTTC; cdr3_aa: CASSFGTGINGYTF
v_call: TRBV7-9; j_call: TRBJ2-5; clone_size: -; d_call: TRBD1; cdr3_nt: TGTGCCAGCAGCGGACAGGGTACGAACCAAGAGACCCAGTACTTC; cdr3_aa: CASSGQGTNQETQYF
v_call: TRBV10-3; j_call: TRBJ2-3; clone_size: -; d_call: TRBD1; cdr3_nt: TGTGCCACCGGGCCGGGGACAGCTACAGATACGCAGTATTTT; cdr3_aa: CATGPGTATDTQYF
v_call: TRBV5-1; j_call: TRBJ1-2; clone_size: -; d_call: TRBD1; cdr3_nt: TGCGCCAGCAGCTTGGCAGAGGGGGCGCTTAATGGCTACACCTTC; cdr3_aa: CASSLAEGALNGYTF
v_call: TRBV5-4; j_call: TRBJ2-5; clone_size: -; d_call: TRBD2; cdr3_nt: TGTGCCAGCAGCTTGGGGCTTGGTAGCGGGAGTCTAAAGGGCAAGGAGACCCAGTACTTC; cdr3_aa: CASSLGLGSGSLKGKETQYF
v_call: TRBV11-1; j_call: TRBJ1-1; clone_size: -; d_call: -; cdr3_nt: TGTGCCAGCAGCTTAGGGGGGCCAGGTGGGAACACTGAAGCTTTCTTT; cdr3_aa: CASSLGGPGGNTEAFF
v_call: TRBV11-2; j_call: TRBJ1-5; clone_size: -; d_call: -; cdr3_nt: TGTGCCAGCAGCTTAGAGGGTGAGAGTCAGCCCCAGCATTTT; cdr3_aa: CASSLEGESQPQHF
v_call: TRBV7-3; j_call: TRBJ2-2; clone_size: -; d_call: -; cdr3_nt: TGTGCCAGCAGCTTAACGTTGGGGGGGGAGCTGTTTTTT; cdr3_aa: CASSLTLGGELFF
v_call: TRBV12-3/TRBV12-4; j_call: TRBJ2-3; clone_size: -; d_call: -; cdr3_nt: TGTGCCAGCAGTTTAGCGTCCGGGACACCCACAGATACGCAGTATTTT; cdr3_aa: CASSLASGTPTDTQYF
v_call: TRBV7-8; j_call: TRBJ1-6; clone_size: few; d_call: -; cdr3_nt: TGTGCCAGCAGCGCTCTCAAGGCGGGAATCTATAATTCACCCCTCCACTTT; cdr3_aa: CASSALKAGIYNSPLHF
v_call: TRBV12-3/TRBV12-4; j_call: TRBJ2-1; clone_size: many; d_call: TRBD2; cdr3_nt: TGTGCCAGCAGGCTCCCTGTTGGTAGCGGGAGCAATGAGCAGTTCTTC; cdr3_aa: CASRLPVGSGSNEQFF
v_call: TRBV4-1; j_call: TRBJ2-7; clone_size: -; d_call: TRBD2; cdr3_nt: TGCGCCAGCAGCCATAGGACTAGCGAGACCTACGAGCAGTACTTC; cdr3_aa: CASSHRTSETYEQYF
v_call: TRBV20-1; j_call: TRBJ2-7; clone_size: once; d_call: TRBD1; cdr3_nt: TGCAGTGCTAGCCATTGGACAGGGGGCAATATTGGGAGCTCCTACGAGCAGTACTTC; cdr3_aa: CSASHWTGGNIGSSYEQYF
v_call: TRBV18; j_call: TRBJ2-1; clone_size: few; d_call: -; cdr3_nt: TGTGCCAGCTCACCATCGGCGGGGGCCAAGGGTTACAATGAGCAGTTCTTC; cdr3_aa: CASSPSAGAKGYNEQFF
v_call: TRBV7-9; j_call: TRBJ1-1; clone_size: many; d_call: -; cdr3_nt: TGTGCCAGCAGCTTAGAAGCGTGGAGGGGAGCTTTCTTT; cdr3_aa: CASSLEAWRGAFF